The 11 T cell receptor beta chains listed next were all sequenced from one sample in a study of T cells in Graves' hyperthyroidism and ophthalmopathy. TCR beta CDR3 sequences were amplified from RNA transcripts. In the first-round RT-PCR of the TCR CDR3, the HTBI primer set was used. TCRdb ran MiXCR on the multiplex PCR reads and lists one entry per CDR3 protein. The sample has fewer than 900,000 distinct CDR3 sequences; approximately 16% are singletons. The specimen was blood. Source of these receptors: a man aged 18-30 years with Graves' hyperthyroidism.

The J gene is TRBJ2-1, the V gene TRBV9; D might be TRBD1 or TRBD2, each matching 5 bases. This CDR3 contains 11 residues. V was pared by 4 bases and J by 10 bases, with 9 bases between. In germline, CDR1 is SGDLS, CDR2 YYNGEE. CDR3: CASSQGEEQFF. The DNA for the CDR3 is TGTGCCAGCAGCCAAGGGGAGGAGCAGTTCTTC.

In its sample, this clonotype was seen a few times. An end of the junction does not agree with germline; a read error may underlie this. The V gene is TRBV28, the J gene TRBJ2-5, with 9 bases identical to TRBD1. The CDR3 is made up of 14 amino acids. The germline gives CDR1 MDHEN, CDR2 SYDVKM. As DNA, the CDR3 is TGTGCCGGCAGGACTACAGGGGGCGAAGAGACCCAGTACTTC. Its translation is CAGRTTGGEETQYF. The variable domain in full, completed from reference TRBV28 and TRBJ2-5, reads DVKVTQSSRYLVKRTGEKVFLECVQDMDHENMFWYRQDPGLGLRLIYFSYDVKMKEKGDIPEGYSVSREKKERFSLILESASTNQTSMYLCAGRTTGGEETQYFGPGTRLLVL.

Many counts were recorded for this clonotype. This rearrangement joins TRBV2 to TRBJ2-1; TRBD2 matches 8 bases. Unmatched junction bases numbered 4, after V lost 6 bases and J lost 6 bases. The germline V gene has CDR1 SNHLY and CDR2 FYNNEI. The length of the CDR3 is 13 residues. This CDR3 is CASRGGTSNEQFF. The CDR3 DNA sequence: TGTGCCAGCAGGGGCGGGACTAGCAATGAGCAGTTCTTC. The whole variable domain, remainder taken from reference TRBV2 and TRBJ2-1, is EPEVTQTPSHQVTQMGQEVILRCVPISNHLYFYWYRQILGQKVEFLVSFYNNEISEKSEIFDDQFSVERPDGSNFTLKIRSTKLEDSAMYFCASRGGTSNEQFFGPGTRLTVL.

This clonotype was counted many times. The chain is built from TRBV12-3 or TRBV12-4 and TRBJ1-5; D gene ambiguous. The CDR3 is made up of 12 amino acids. V lost 6 bases and J 5 bases, leaving 8 bases between the germline ends. The CDR3 loop is CASSRDHQPQHF. The CDR3 DNA is TGTGCCAGCAGCCGAGATCATCAGCCCCAGCATTTT.

This rearrangement joins TRBV5-1 to TRBJ1-1, with D unclear. This CDR3 region has 16 residues. V lost 0 bases and J lost 0, with 12 bases in between. CDR1 SGHRS and CDR2 YFSETQ come from the germline V gene. The CDR3 spells CASSLGQAALNTEAFF. The CDR3 nucleotides are TGCGCCAGCAGCTTGGGTCAGGCCGCCCTGAACACTGAAGCTTTCTTT.

This clonotype was picked up many times. The V and J genes are TRBV7-3 and TRBJ1-1, with unresolved D. The CDR3 sequence is 13 residues long. V was clipped by 8 bases and J by 3 bases, with 13 bases between them. Germline loops: CDR1 SGHTA, CDR2 FQGTGA. In nucleotides, the CDR3 is TGTGCCAGCTCTAGGCGGGCCGACACTGAAGCTTTCTTT. This sequence encodes CASSRRADTEAFF. Full variable domain (missing parts from reference TRBV7-3 and TRBJ1-1): GAGVSQTPSNKVTEKGKYVELRCDPISGHTALYWYRQSLGQGPEFLIYFQGTGAADDSGLPNDRFFAVRPEGSVSTLKIQRTERGDSAVYLCASSRRADTEAFFGQGTRLTVV.

The table lists this clonotype with a count of one. The chain links TRBV20-1 to TRBJ2-1; 16 bases line up with TRBD2. Looked up from germline, CDR1 is DFQATT and CDR2 is SNEGSKA (reference sequence). After removal of 6 bases from V and 6 bases from J, the junction contained 5 bases not matched to a gene. The CDR3 consists of 15 residues. CDR3 loop: CSARGTSGRANEQFF. The CDR3 DNA sequence: TGCAGTGCCCGAGGGACTAGCGGGAGGGCCAATGAGCAGTTCTTC.

The sample holds many counts of this clonotype. This sequence joins TRBV27 and TRBJ2-5; possibly TRBD1 for D (5 bases). Germline loops: CDR1 MNHEY, CDR2 SMNVEV (reference sequence). With 6 bases removed from V and 2 bases from J, the gap between germline ends came to 16 bases. This CDR3 region has 15 residues. This CDR3 is CASSSPGLGQETQYF. CDR3 bases: TGTGCCAGCAGCTCTCCAGGGTTAGGACAAGAGACCCAGTACTTC.

The genes are TRBV9 and TRBJ2-3; no clear D gene. With 0 bases removed from V and 6 bases from J, the gap between germline ends came to 8 bases. The germline V gene encodes CDR1 SGDLS and CDR2 YYNGEE. The CDR3 is 13 amino acids. The CDR3 region is CASSVAKRDTQYF. CDR3 sequence (DNA): TGTGCCAGCAGCGTAGCTAAGCGTGATACGCAGTATTTT.

The chain recombines TRBV28 with TRBJ1-1; D may be TRBD1 (5 bases). The CDR3 covers 13 residues. Trimming stripped 4 bases from V and 8 bases from J, with 14 bases between. The V gene's germline CDR1 is MDHEN and CDR2 SYDVKM. CDR3 in amino acids: CASSSITGTEAFF. The CDR3 DNA is TGTGCCAGCAGTTCCATAACCGGGACGGAAGCTTTCTTT.

CDR3 residues: CASSTYSGANVLTF. The DNA for the CDR3 is TGTGCCAGCAGCACATACTCTGGGGCCAACGTCCTGACTTTC. This chain joins TRBV12-3 or TRBV12-4 and TRBJ2-6; D is unresolved. V dropped 6 bases and J dropped 0 bases, with 6 bases sitting between them. This CDR3 has 14 residues.